This T cell receptor beta chain derives from a study of regulatory T cells in long-lasting Graves disease. Study-level results: New patients shared fewer public clonotypes (about 1,000) than persistent patients did (approximately 3,000). Newly diagnosed disease favored TRBV20-1 and TRBJ2-1 over persistent disease. Persistent Graves' patients showed less TCR diversity than newly diagnosed patients showed.

This clonotype occurred many times. Its antigen remains unidentified. The CDR3 loop spans 14 amino acids. The junction had 9 bases not matched to a gene; V was cut back by 8 bases and J by 7 bases. Per germline, CDR1 SGHAT and CDR2 FQNNGV. As to time point: newly diagnosed GD, antithyroid drugs for less than 3 months. Scientists built the TCR library using RNA that was extracted from PBMCs. With iRepertoire HTBI primers and Arm-PCR of CDR3 regions, TCR beta libraries were built. A single record per CDR3 protein comes from TCRdb applying MiXCR to the multiplex PCR reads. Among roughly 250,000 distinct CDR3 sequences listed, approximately 18% were seen once. This sample was also put to use in a study of T cells in Graves' hyperthyroidism and ophthalmopathy. According to that study: The HTBI primer set drove a first-round RT-PCR of the TCR CDR3.

The chain combines TRBV11-2 with TRBJ2-1; 9 bases agree with TRBD2. The sequence was obtained from a woman aged 25 to 39 with Graves disease. Material: peripheral blood mononuclear cells (PBMCs), obtained at new diagnosis, from a patient treated with antithyroid drugs. The CDR3 reads CASRRLAGRNEQFF. DNA for the CDR3: TGTGCCAGCCGGCGGCTAGCGGGAAGAAATGAGCAGTTCTTC.